This TCR beta chain was identified in a study of long-term antiretroviral therapy in people with HIV. Sampling of each donor yielded at least one pre-ART PBMC sample and at least two post-ART PBMC samples. Germline CDR1 reads GTSNPN; CDR2 reads SVGIG (reference sequence). This CDR3 has 19 residues. Losses at the gene ends were 3 bases for V and 3 bases for J; bases not matched to a gene: 19. The study's findings and limits: Clones expanded before ART dominated the repertoire at all time points. Diversity measured after ART increased yet remained under transplant donor controls. HIV repertoires covered narrower CDR3 length ranges than controls did.

They ran version v3.0 of the immunoSEQ assay at survey level. The protocol was immunoSEQ multiplex PCR, while the TCRdb copy is restricted to in-frame clones and leaves out a portion. The sample lists 44,000 or so clones, roughly 96% occurring once. Worth noting for this clone: Its antigen is as yet unknown.

The receptor was derived from a woman between 45 and 60 years old with HIV. The specimen was unsorted PBMCs, collected 3.7 years after starting antiretroviral therapy. This chain connects TRBV30 to TRBJ2-3, with 9 bases that match TRBD2. The chain's CDR3 is CAWSRAEGAGGPITDTQYF. CDR3 bases: TGTGCCTGGAGCCGGGCAGAGGGAGCGGGGGGTCCTATTACAGATACGCAGTATTTT.